Listed below are T cell receptor gamma chains from one sample, sequenced in a study of gamma-delta T cells after stem cell transplantation. TCRdb repeated clone calling on the RT-PCR reads with CATT. The table has a few hundred gamma-chain clones, 50% to 70% seen once. The sequenced sample was gamma-delta T cells. Source of these receptors: a human donor. It is not recorded whose cells these are; they may come from a transplant donor. Each CDR3 is given with its conserved first and last residue. For some rows the clone size is stated as once, few or many, or as a class when expanded; others skip it.

v_gene	abundance	j_gene	CDR3aa	CDR3nt
TRGV8	hyperexpanded	TRGJ1/TRGJ2	CATWDRNKKLF	TGTGCCACCTGGGATAGGAATAAGAAACTCTTT
TRGV9	few	TRGJP	CALWEVQKELGKKIKVF	TGTGCCTTGTGGGAGGTGCAGAAAGAGTTGGGCAAAAAAATCAAGGTATTT
TRGV4	-	TRGJ1/TRGJ2	CATWDGPEKLF	TGTGCCACCTGGGATGGGCCTGAGAAACTCTTT
TRGV8	-	TRGJP2	CATWDKGWEDWIKTF	TGTGCCACCTGGGATAAGGGTTGGGAAGATTGGATCAAGACGTTT
TRGV9	-	TRGJ1/TRGJ2	CALWETWGKLF	TGTGCCTTGTGGGAAACTTGGGGGAAACTCTTT
TRGV9	hyperexpanded	TRGJP	CALWEKELGKKIKVF	TGTGCCTTGTGGGAAAAAGAGTTGGGCAAAAAAATCAAGGTATTT
TRGV2	-	TRGJ1/TRGJ2	CATWDGSYYKKLF	TGTGCCACCTGGGACGGGTCCTATTATAAGAAACTCTTT
TRGV9	-	TRGJ1/TRGJ2	CAYFYRGYKKLF	TGTGCCTACTTCTATAGAGGGTATAAGAAACTCTTT
TRGV9	-	TRGJ1/TRGJ2	CALWEADPYYKKLF	TGTGCCTTGTGGGAGGCGGACCCCTATTATAAGAAACTCTTT
TRGV8	few	TRGJP2	CATWDLSRGDWIKTF	TGTGCCACCTGGGATCTATCCCGAGGTGATTGGATCAAGACGTTT
TRGV9	-	TRGJ1/TRGJ2	CALWEDDKKLF	TGTGCCTTGTGGGAGGACGATAAGAAACTCTTT
TRGV8	few	TRGJ1/TRGJ2	CATWDTSLRYYKKLF	TGTGCCACCTGGGATACCTCCCTACGTTATTATAAGAAACTCTTT
TRGV3	few	TRGJP2	CATWDRPLWFSDWIKTF	TGTGCCACCTGGGACAGGCCCCTATGGTTTAGTGATTGGATCAAGACGTTT
TRGV4	few	TRGJ1/TRGJ2	CATWDENYYKKLF	TGTGCCACCTGGGATGAGAATTATTATAAGAAACTCTTT
TRGV8	few	TRGJP2	CATWDGDSSDWIKTF	TGTGCCACCTGGGATGGCGATAGTAGTGATTGGATCAAGACGTTT
TRGV9	few	TRGJ1/TRGJ2	CALWEGYYKKLF	TGTGCCTTGTGGGAGGGATATTATAAGAAACTCTTT
TRGV8	large	TRGJ1/TRGJ2	CATWDSNYYKKLF	TGTGCCACCTGGGACTCGAATTATTATAAGAAACTCTTT
TRGV9	-	TRGJP	CALWERSELGKKIKVF	TGTGCCTTGTGGGAGCGGTCAGAGTTGGGCAAAAAAATCAAGGTATTT
TRGV9	hyperexpanded	TRGJP	CALWEVHRELGKKIKVF	TGTGCCTTGTGGGAGGTGCATCGAGAGTTGGGCAAAAAAATCAAGGTATTT
TRGV9	few	TRGJP	CALWEELGKKIKVF	TGTGCCTTGTGGGAAGAGTTGGGCAAAAAAATCAAGGTATTT
TRGV2	-	TRGJ1/TRGJ2	CATSHFAKLF	TGTGCCACCTCCCACTTCGCGAAACTCTTT
TRGV9	few	TRGJP	CALWEEMVSKELGKKIKVF	TGTGCCTTGTGGGAGGAAATGGTTTCAAAAGAGTTGGGCAAAAAAATCAAGGTATTT
TRGV3	few	TRGJP2	CATWDGRSDWIKTF	TGTGCCACCTGGGACGGGAGGAGTGATTGGATCAAGACGTTT
TRGV9	hyperexpanded	TRGJP	CALWEVEELGKKIKVF	TGTGCCTTGTGGGAGGTGGAAGAGTTGGGCAAAAAAATCAAGGTATTT
TRGV3	few	TRGJ1/TRGJ2	CATWDRRRNYYKKLF	TGTGCCACCTGGGACAGGCGCCGGAATTATTATAAGAAACTCTTT
TRGV8	-	TRGJ1/TRGJ2	CATWDRSKYYKKLF	TGTGCCACCTGGGATAGATCAAAATATTATAAGAAACTCTTT
TRGV2	hyperexpanded	TRGJ1/TRGJ2	CATWDGRKKLF	TGTGCCACCTGGGACGGGCGAAAGAAACTCTTT
TRGV9	-	TRGJP	CALWEAGLGKKIKVF	TGTGCCTTGTGGGAGGCGGGATTGGGCAAAAAAATCAAGGTATTT
TRGV9	-	TRGJP	CALWELTGRELGKKIKVF	TGTGCCTTGTGGGAGTTAACCGGGAGGGAGTTGGGCAAAAAAATCAAGGTATTT
TRGV9	hyperexpanded	TRGJ1/TRGJ2	CALWAYYKKLF	TGTGCCTTGTGGGCTTATTATAAGAAACTCTTT